The 6 T cell receptor beta chains given below trace back to one sample, sequenced in a study of shared T cell receptors in the human thymus. TCRdb's copy holds only in-frame clones and misses some; the assay was immunoSEQ multiplex PCR. Here the sample spans 630,000 or so clones, more than 70% being singletons. The sample was also linked to a second study, of human thymus T cells.

The specimen sequenced was thymocytes. These receptors all come from a boy under three years old with a congenital heart defect.

This chain joins TRBV7-2 and TRBJ2-3, with TRBD2 identical over 9 bases. The CDR3 is made up of 19 amino acids. The germline CDR1 and CDR2 sequences are SGHTA and FQGNSA. V lost 1 base, J lost 1 base, and 12 bases stayed unmatched. The CDR3 loop reads CASSLVGGREGHGTDTQYF. CDR3 nucleotides: TGTGCCAGCAGCTTAGTAGGAGGGCGGGAGGGCCACGGCACAGATACGCAGTATTTT.

This chain joins TRBV27 and TRBJ2-7, with TRBD1 identical over 9 bases. J lost 7 bases, V lost 3 bases, and 10 bases had no gene match. CDR3 size: 15 residues. Germline CDR1 reads MNHEY; CDR2 reads SMNVEV (reference sequence). The CDR3 loop reads CASSFSDRGSLEQYF. DNA for the CDR3: TGTGCCAGCAGTTTCTCGGACAGGGGATCTTTGGAGCAGTACTTC.

This CDR3 is CASSLVRGSGDSPLHF. DNA of the CDR3: TGCGCCAGCAGCTTGGTGAGGGGCTCAGGGGATTCACCCCTCCACTTT. The chain uses TRBV5-1 and TRBJ1-6, with a tentative D call TRBD1 (6 bases). The CDR3 covers 16 residues. Germline V gene data show CDR1 as SGHRS and CDR2 as YFSETQ. The V and J ends lost 0 bases and 8 bases respectively, with 15 bases between them.

This chain uses TRBV12-5 with TRBJ2-5; D perhaps matches TRBD1 (5 bases). Germline CDR1 reads LGHNT; CDR2 reads FRNRAP. This CDR3 comprises 15 residues. The V and J ends lost 0 bases and 1 base respectively, with 9 bases between them. CDR3 nucleotide sequence: TGTGCTAGTGGTTTGGTACGGCAGGGCCAAGAGACCCAGTACTTC. Amino acids: CASGLVRQGQETQYF.

The rearrangement links TRBV5-1 to TRBJ2-5; D remains unclear. V dropped 0 bases and J dropped 1 base, with 13 bases sitting between them. The CDR3 extends over 16 amino acids. Germline V CDR1 and CDR2: SGHRS, YFSETQ. DNA for the CDR3: TGCGCCAGCAGCTTGGTCAGGCCGGCGTGCCAAGAGACCCAGTACTTC. Its protein is CASSLVRPACQETQYF.

Only a few counts were recorded for this clone. The rearrangement joins TRBV5-1 to TRBJ2-1; 7 nucleotides agree with TRBD1. Per germline, CDR1 SGHRS and CDR2 YFSETQ. The CDR3 has 17 residues. Unmatched junction bases numbered 15, after V lost 3 bases and J lost 6 bases. In DNA form, the CDR3 reads TGCGCCAGCAGCTCCTTTCCCCACAGGGGCAGGGGCAATGAGCAGTTCTTC. Translated, it gives CASSSFPHRGRGNEQFF.